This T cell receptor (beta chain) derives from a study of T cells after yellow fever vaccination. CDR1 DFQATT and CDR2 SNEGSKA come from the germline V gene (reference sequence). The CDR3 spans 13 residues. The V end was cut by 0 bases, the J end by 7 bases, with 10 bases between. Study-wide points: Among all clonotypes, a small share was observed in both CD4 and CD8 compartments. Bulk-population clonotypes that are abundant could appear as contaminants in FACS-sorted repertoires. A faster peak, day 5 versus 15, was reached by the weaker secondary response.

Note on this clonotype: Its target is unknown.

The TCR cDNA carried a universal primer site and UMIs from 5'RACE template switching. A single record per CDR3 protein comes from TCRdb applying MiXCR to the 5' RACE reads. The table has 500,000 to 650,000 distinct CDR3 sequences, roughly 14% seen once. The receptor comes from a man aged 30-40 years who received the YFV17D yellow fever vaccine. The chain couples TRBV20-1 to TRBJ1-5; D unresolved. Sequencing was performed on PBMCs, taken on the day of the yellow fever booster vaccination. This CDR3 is CSARDKGRQPQHF. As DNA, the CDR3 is TGCAGTGCTAGAGATAAGGGCCGACAGCCCCAGCATTTT.